These T cell receptor beta chains were read from a single sample in a study of CD8 T cells in ankylosing spondylitis. One entry per CDR3 protein results from TCRdb running MiXCR on the 5' RACE reads. The table has about 130,000 distinct CDR3 sequences, about 7% seen once. The sequencing sample was made of blood, either unsorted or a sorted T cell fraction (not recorded which). The receptors originated from a female donor with ankylosing spondylitis or in good health (not recorded which). Each CDR3 is given with its conserved first and last residue. Each record gives: V gene, D gene, clone size, J gene, CDR3 protein, CDR3 DNA. D genes are given only for firm matches. Size is omitted from some rows. Given values are once, few, many or a class for expanded clones.

TRBV5-6,-,many,TRBJ2-7,CASSLAADTYEQYF,TGTGCCAGCAGCTTGGCCGCGGACACTTACGAGCAGTACTTC
TRBV3-1,TRBD1,many,TRBJ2-5,CASSPIRGETQYF,TGTGCCAGCAGCCCGATCAGGGGGGAGACCCAGTACTTC
TRBV25-1,TRBD1,few,TRBJ1-6,CASSEYRTGTGKNSPLHF,TGTGCCAGCAGTGAATACCGAACGGGGACAGGGAAGAATTCACCCCTCCACTTT
TRBV29-1,-,many,TRBJ1-1,CSVGAGRGGEAFF,TGCAGCGTGGGGGCCGGGAGGGGTGGTGAAGCTTTCTTT
TRBV3-1,-,many,TRBJ2-7,CASSQDGGAYEQYF,TGTGCCAGCAGCCAAGATGGGGGAGCCTACGAGCAGTACTTC
TRBV29-1,TRBD2,many,TRBJ2-3,CSGVLAGRRDTQYF,TGCAGCGGCGTCCTAGCGGGGAGGCGGGATACGCAGTATTTT
TRBV5-1,-,many,TRBJ2-3,CASKYRATPDTQYF,TGCGCCAGCAAATACAGGGCCACACCAGATACGCAGTATTTT
TRBV5-4,-,few,TRBJ2-1,CASSFAGAGSNEQFF,TGTGCCAGCAGCTTTGCGGGGGCGGGATCCAATGAGCAGTTCTTC
TRBV6-1,-,many,TRBJ2-1,CASSTLANSYNEQFF,TGTGCCAGCAGTACCCTAGCGAACTCCTACAATGAGCAGTTCTTC
TRBV5-1,-,many,TRBJ2-4,CASSLGTSSAKNIQYF,TGCGCCAGCAGCTTGGGGACCTCCAGCGCCAAAAACATTCAGTACTTC
TRBV4-3,TRBD2,many,TRBJ2-7,CASSQEVPGTGGLYEQYF,TGCGCCAGCAGCCAAGAAGTTCCGGGGACGGGGGGATTGTACGAGCAGTACTTC
TRBV7-2,TRBD1,many,TRBJ1-5,CASSLLSGQGDQPQHF,TGTGCCAGCAGCTTATTAAGTGGACAGGGTGATCAGCCCCAGCATTTT
TRBV30,TRBD2,many,TRBJ2-1,CAWSVGLAGNNEQFF,TGTGCCTGGAGTGTGGGTCTAGCGGGGAACAATGAGCAGTTCTTC
TRBV7-2,TRBD1,-,TRBJ1-6,CASSLQGGSSYNSPLHF,TGTGCCAGCAGCTTACAGGGGGGGAGCTCCTATAATTCACCCCTCCACTTT